This record looks at one T cell receptor beta chain sequence and its context. Its specificity is unknown. Sequencing was performed with immunoSEQ multiplex PCR; in TCRdb, only in-frame clones are kept and a portion is missing. The sample lists some 70,000 clones; roughly 88% were seen once. This record comes from a study of stem cell transplantation in POMP-related autoinflammatory disease. In the study overall: Through one year post-transplant, neutrophils and platelets were 100% of graft donor origin. Study observations and caveats: PRAID patients trended toward lower TRB diversity and higher clonality in all analyzed T-cell subsets.

CDR1 and CDR2 (germline): SEHNR, FQNEAQ (reference sequence). The CDR3 is made up of 17 amino acids. V was clipped by 2 bases and J by 6 bases; unmatched bases: 12. The sequence came from a human patient with POMP-related autoinflammation and immune dysregulation (PRAID). Some of the T cells might come from the graft donor. V usage is TRBV7-9 and J usage is TRBJ1-2; the match to TRBD1 covers 10 bases. The input for sequencing was CD4+ T cells from PBMCs, taken after stem cell transplantation. The CDR3 reads CASSLRAGDRGVDGYTF. CDR3 DNA sequence: TGTGCCAGCAGCTTAAGGGCTGGGGACAGGGGAGTAGATGGCTACACCTTC.